Below are 24 T cell receptor beta chains sequenced from a single sample in a study of shared clonotypes between healthy human individuals (dated by TCRdb to the early 2020s). The library was made by the immunoSEQ multiplex PCR assay. This immuneACCESS table, as held by TCRdb, lists in-frame sequences with V and J called but not all clones. Of the missing ones, under half trace to an unresolved V gene in checked studies; the others have no known cause. The sample contains some 1.4 million clones, 95% to 97% of them found a single time. The ten largest clones represent about 1.2% of the sample. The sample consisted of naive CD4+ T cells sorted from blood. The sample's cell subset or site label, decoded: CD45RA+ positively selected. The receptor source for this set is a man aged 25 to 40 in good health.

Only one count was recorded for this clone. The gene calls are TRBV19 and TRBJ2-4; no reliable D call. Germline V gives CDR1 LNHDA, CDR2 SQIVND (reference sequence). The CDR3 runs to 12 residues. The V end lost 3 bases, the J end lost 7 bases, and 7 bases lay between the germline ends. The CDR3 DNA sequence: TGTGCCAGTAGTATCGGTGGGAACATTCAGTACTTC. Translated: CASSIGGNIQYF.

This chain uses TRBV20-1 with TRBJ1-2, with 7 bases lining up with TRBD1. The CDR3 sequence is 11 residues long. V dropped 8 bases and J dropped 7; count of bases not matched to a gene: 7. CDR1 DFQATT and CDR2 SNEGSKA come from the germline V gene (reference sequence). The CDR3 DNA reads TGCAGTCTATACAGGGGAAGTGGCTACACCTTC. Protein product: CSLYRGSGYTF.

This chain connects TRBV5-5 to TRBJ2-5; D remains ambiguous. Germline assignment: CDR1 SGHKS and CDR2 YYEKEE (reference sequence). Trimming took off 4 bases at V and 4 bases at J, with 8 bases between the two ends. The CDR3 totals 12 residues. In DNA, the CDR3 is TGTGCCAGCAGCATAACCGGAGAGACCCAGTACTTC. This translates into CASSITGETQYF.

The chain joins TRBV28 to TRBJ1-5; the D is unclear. This CDR3 has 15 amino acids. The germline CDR1 and CDR2 sequences are MDHEN and SYDVKM. V gave up 6 bases and J gave up 3 bases, with 15 bases separating them. In DNA, the CDR3 is TGTGCCAGCAGCCGCGAGCTAGGAGTCAATCAGCCCCAGCATTTT. This encodes CASSRELGVNQPQHF.

The chain is built from TRBV2 and TRBJ2-5, with 7 bases matching TRBD1. Germline V gives CDR1 SNHLY, CDR2 FYNNEI. The CDR3 covers 17 residues. V trimming: 1 base; J trimming: 4 bases; junction bases outside the gene matches: 12. The CDR3 nucleotides are TGTGCCAGCAGTGAAGGGGTGACAGGGACCGACCGAGAGACCCAGTACTTC. Translated, it gives CASSEGVTGTDRETQYF.

The CDR3 loop reads CASSQEGERVRGKSGANVLTF. CDR3 DNA sequence: TGTGCCAGCAGCCAAGAAGGGGAGCGGGTCAGGGGGAAGTCTGGGGCCAACGTCCTGACTTTC. The rearrangement links TRBV4-2 to TRBJ2-6; maybe TRBD1 (7 bases). Trimming removed 0 bases at V and 1 base at J, with 22 bases between. The CDR3 loop spans 21 amino acids. The germline CDR1 and CDR2 sequences are LGHNA and YNFKEQ.

The chain joins TRBV18 to TRBJ2-7, with TRBD2 matching over 7 bases. CDR1 and CDR2 from the germline V gene are KGHSH and LQKENI. The CDR3 covers 18 residues. The V segment lost 4 bases and the J segment 2 bases; nucleotides outside the gene matches: 17. The CDR3 sequence: CASSLLRTNQRDPYEQYF. For the CDR3, the DNA is TGTGCCAGCTCACTCTTACGTACTAACCAGCGGGATCCCTACGAGCAGTACTTC.

The genes are TRBV9 and TRBJ1-1; D perhaps matches TRBD1 (5 bases). This CDR3 spans 13 amino acids. Trimming took 0 bases from V and 7 from J, leaving 10 bases between them. Germline V gives CDR1 SGDLS, CDR2 YYNGEE. The CDR3 here is CASSVVWQGEAFF. CDR3 coding DNA: TGTGCCAGCAGCGTAGTTTGGCAGGGTGAAGCTTTCTTT.

The CDR3 coding sequence is TGTGCCAGCAGTGAAGGCCACCTCCGGGACAGGGGTCACGAGCAGTACTTC. Its protein is CASSEGHLRDRGHEQYF. V usage is TRBV6-1 and J usage is TRBJ2-7, with 10 bases that match TRBD1. Germline CDR1 and CDR2: MNHNS and SASEGT. V lost 1 base and J lost 5; bases outside the gene matches: 11. The CDR3 contains 17 residues.

The chain links TRBV18 to TRBJ2-7, with TRBD1 identical over 8 bases. The CDR3 is 16 amino acids. The V segment lost 1 base and the J segment 3 bases; nucleotides outside the gene matches: 8. In germline, CDR1 is KGHSH, CDR2 LQKENI. The CDR3 reads CASSPRTGQEIYEQYF. CDR3 sequence (DNA): TGTGCCAGCTCACCACGTACGGGACAGGAGATCTACGAGCAGTACTTC.

The rearrangement uses TRBV20-1 and TRBJ1-1, with a weak D call TRBD1 (5 bases). V was cut by 6 bases and J by 7 bases, with 9 bases left in between. Looked up from germline, CDR1 is DFQATT and CDR2 is SNEGSKA (reference sequence). The CDR3 has 10 residues. In DNA, the CDR3 is TGCAGTGCAATGGACAATGAAGCTTTCTTT. It specifies CSAMDNEAFF.

In its sample, this clone was seen once. The V and J genes are TRBV10-2 and TRBJ2-2, with a possible D match to TRBD2 (6 bases). The germline V gene encodes CDR1 WSHSY and CDR2 SAAADI. The CDR3 consists of 14 residues. Trimming shortened V by 3 bases and J by 3 bases, and 8 bases separated the two germline ends. CDR3: CASSDSGYTGELFF. The CDR3 nucleotides are TGCGCCAGCAGTGATAGCGGCTACACCGGGGAGCTGTTTTTT.

This chain connects TRBV12-1 to TRBJ1-4. TRBV12-1 is termed a pseudogene. The CDR3 runs to 11 residues. CDR3 sequence reads: CASTGNEKLFF. The CDR3 DNA follows: TGTGCCAGCACGGGTAATGAAAAACTGTTTTTT.

J is TRBJ2-7 and V is TRBV11-2, with 9 bases lining up with TRBD2. Germline V gene data show CDR1 as SGHAT and CDR2 as FQNNGV. V lost 2 bases and J lost 2; bases outside the gene matches: 7. The CDR3 spans 16 residues. The CDR3 is CASSLFSREGPYEQYF. The CDR3 nucleotides are TGTGCCAGCAGCTTATTTTCGCGGGAGGGCCCCTACGAGCAGTACTTC.

The CDR3 protein is CASRDDRKPYEQYF. The DNA for the CDR3 is TGTGCCAGCAGAGACGACAGAAAGCCCTACGAGCAGTACTTC. The chain links TRBV2 to TRBJ2-7; possibly TRBD1 for D (5 bases). The CDR3 consists of 14 residues. Germline lookup yields CDR1 SNHLY and CDR2 FYNNEI. V gave up 6 bases and J gave up 2 bases, with 14 bases separating them. The full variable domain, in which reference TRBV2 and TRBJ2-7 provide the parts outside the CDR3, is EPEVTQTPSHQVTQMGQEVILRCVPISNHLYFYWYRQILGQKVEFLVSFYNNEISEKSEIFDDQFSVERPDGSNFTLKIRSTKLEDSAMYFCASRDDRKPYEQYFGPGTRLTVT.

This chain connects TRBV10-2 to TRBJ2-1; weak D call: TRBD2 (6 bases). With 6 bases removed from V and 3 bases from J, the gap between germline ends came to 18 bases. Germline V gene lookup returns CDR1 WSHSY and CDR2 SAAADI. The CDR3 has 16 amino acids. The CDR3 coding sequence is TGCGCCAGCAGCCCCGGAGGGGCTAGGGTCTACAATGAGCAGTTCTTC. Amino acids: CASSPGGARVYNEQFF.

The chain combines TRBV10-3 with TRBJ2-3; 9 bases agree with TRBD2. Germline V lookup: CDR1 ENHRY, CDR2 SYGVKD. J gave up 1 base and V 3 bases, and 2 bases lay outside the gene matches. The CDR3 runs 15 residues. The CDR3 DNA reads TGTGCCATCAGTGATCCTAGCGGGGGCACAGATACGCAGTATTTT. Protein sequence: CAISDPSGGTDTQYF.

The chain employs TRBV4-3 and TRBJ2-2, with 12 bases identical to TRBD2. Per the germline V gene, CDR1 is LGHNA and CDR2 is YSLEER. The CDR3 extends over 15 amino acids. Trimming took 2 bases from V and 7 from J; bases not matched to a gene: 2. The CDR3 here is CASSQLAGGVGELFF. For the CDR3, the DNA is TGCGCCAGCAGCCAACTAGCGGGAGGGGTCGGGGAGCTGTTTTTT.

The chain is built from TRBV6-1 and TRBJ1-5; D gene ambiguous. This CDR3 spans 13 amino acids. Germline V gives CDR1 MNHNS, CDR2 SASEGT. V was cut by 6 bases and J by 0 bases, with 6 bases left in between. The DNA for the CDR3 is TGTGCCAGCAGCTCTTATAGCAATCAGCCCCAGCATTTT. Its protein product is CASSSYSNQPQHF.

The chain joins TRBV6-6 to TRBJ2-1; a weak D match, TRBD2 (6 bases). Germline V gene lookup returns CDR1 MNHNY and CDR2 SVGAGI (reference sequence). With 0 bases removed from V and 2 bases from J, the gap between germline ends came to 11 bases. The CDR3 has 16 amino acids. In nucleotides, the CDR3 is TGTGCCAGCAGTTACTCCCGCGGGGTAGCCTACAATGAGCAGTTCTTC. Encoded protein: CASSYSRGVAYNEQFF.

The chain recombines TRBV2 with TRBJ2-3, with D perhaps TRBD1 (5 bases). Trimming took 2 bases from V and 1 from J, leaving 19 bases between them. This CDR3 spans 18 amino acids. Looked up from germline, CDR1 is SNHLY and CDR2 is FYNNEI. The CDR3 spells CASSEYRGPYLGTDTQYF. CDR3 DNA: TGTGCCAGCAGTGAATATAGGGGCCCGTACCTTGGCACAGATACGCAGTATTTT.

The chain joins TRBV4-1 to TRBJ1-1, with 8 bases matching TRBD1. V lost 1 base to trimming and J lost 1 base; unmatched junction nucleotides: 17. The CDR3 consists of 20 residues. CDR1 and CDR2 (germline): MGHRA, YSYEKL. CDR3 sequence: CASSQVGPSNIRGPNTEAFF. The CDR3 nucleotides are TGCGCCAGCAGCCAAGTGGGCCCCTCCAATATCAGGGGGCCGAACACTGAAGCTTTCTTT.

The chain links TRBV10-2 to TRBJ1-1; D remains unclear. V lost 8 bases and J 6 bases, leaving 19 bases between the germline ends. The CDR3 is made up of 14 amino acids. CDR1 is WSHSY, CDR2 SAAADI, per germline. In DNA, the CDR3 is TGCGCCAGCGTACAAACCCCAAGTGGCGCTGAAGCTTTCTTT. Its protein product is CASVQTPSGAEAFF.

The rearrangement links TRBV7-2 to TRBJ2-7; D is undetermined. The CDR3 consists of 12 residues. V was shortened by 5 bases and J by 4 bases, with 9 bases between the two germline ends. Germline V gene lookup returns CDR1 SGHTA and CDR2 FQGNSA. CDR3 residues: CASSRNGYEQYF. The CDR3 region has the DNA TGTGCCAGCAGCCGCAACGGTTACGAGCAGTACTTC.